This TCR beta chain originates from a study of blood T cell repertoires in COVID-19. Study information: The United States, Italy and Spain supplied acute and convalescent COVID-19 samples.

Generated by immunoSEQ multiplex PCR, the TCRdb table keeps only in-frame clones and is missing some. The sample lists approximately 390,000 clones, over 75% occurring once. This clone was found a few times. The CDR3 is 13 residues long. Trimming took 2 bases from V and 5 from J, leaving 10 bases between them. Germline V lookup: CDR1 SGHNT, CDR2 YYREEE (reference sequence). The sequence was obtained from a woman aged 60-70 years with COVID-19, enrolled during active disease. The chain combines TRBV5-4 with TRBJ1-2, with a weak D call TRBD1 (6 bases). Input material: peripheral blood. CDR3 loop: CASSLQGSYGYTF. The CDR3 DNA follows: TGTGCCAGCAGCTTACAGGGATCTTATGGCTACACCTTC.